Below are 21 T cell receptor beta chains sequenced from a single sample in a study of blood T cell repertoires in COVID-19 (dated by TCRdb to 2018 to 2021). Receptors were amplified or captured by the immunoSEQ multiplex PCR assay. TCRdb provides this immuneACCESS table in a form limited to in-frame rearrangements. Some clones are lacking; in checked studies, under half of them reflect an unresolved V gene, and why the rest are absent is not known. A total of a few hundred thousand clones appear in this sample, roughly 87% of them only once. The ten largest clones capture around 4.6% of the sample. Source material: peripheral blood. These receptors originate from a woman aged 40 to 49 who had recovered from COVID-19.

This clone occurred once. J is TRBJ2-2 and V is TRBV27; TRBD1 aligns across 8 bases. Per germline, CDR1 MNHEY and CDR2 SMNVEV (reference sequence). The trim removed 4 bases at V and 4 bases at J, leaving 11 bases unmatched. This CDR3 is built from 17 residues. CDR3 sequence (DNA): TGTGCCAGCAGTTCACGGACAGGGCTAGGTAGCACCGGGGAGCTGTTTTTT. Translated: CASSSRTGLGSTGELFF.

The V gene is TRBV27, the J gene TRBJ1-4, with D possibly being TRBD1 (5 bases). This CDR3 spans 14 amino acids. The ends were cut back, 3 bases at V and 6 bases at J, with 11 bases in the middle. Germline-derived CDR1 and CDR2 are MNHEY and SMNVEV (reference sequence). In nucleotides, the CDR3 is TGTGCCAGCAGTTTGATCGGCAGGGATGAAAAACTGTTTTTT. Translation gives CASSLIGRDEKLFF.

This clone showed up just a few times. The V gene is TRBV5-4, the J gene TRBJ2-1; D possibly corresponds to TRBD2 (5 bases). Trimming removed 4 bases at V and 5 bases at J, with 10 bases between. This CDR3 contains 13 residues. Germline-derived CDR1 and CDR2 are SGHNT and YYREEE (reference sequence). The CDR3 protein is CASSRGPNNEQFF. As DNA, the CDR3 is TGTGCCAGCAGCCGCGGGCCTAACAATGAGCAGTTCTTC.

The chain combines TRBV3-1 (or the pseudogene TRBV3-2) with TRBJ1-1; D is uncertain. Germline values: CDR1 LGHDT, CDR2 YNNKEL (reference sequence). The V and J ends lost 1 base and 3 bases respectively, with 9 bases between them. The CDR3 extends over 14 amino acids. In nucleotides, the CDR3 is TGTGCCAGCAGCCAAGTCGGCGGGGACACTGAAGCTTTCTTT. Encoded protein: CASSQVGGDTEAFF.

The chain combines TRBV6-5 with TRBJ2-3; D gene ambiguous. The CDR3 sequence is 13 residues long. Germline values: CDR1 MNHEY, CDR2 SVGAGI. V gave up 6 bases and J gave up 5 bases, with 12 bases separating them. The CDR3 region has the DNA TGTGCCAGCAGCCCCGTTCACGGAGATACGCAGTATTTT. Its translation: CASSPVHGDTQYF.

This clone was observed a single time. This chain connects TRBV5-1 to TRBJ2-3; 7 bases are a match to TRBD1. Germline CDR1 SGHRS, CDR2 YFSETQ. V trimming: 2 bases; J trimming: 3 bases; junction bases outside the gene matches: 9. The CDR3 is 16 residues long. CDR3 bases: TGCGCCAGCAGCTTAGGTCCAGGGGGTGTAACAGATACGCAGTATTTT. Translating gives CASSLGPGGVTDTQYF.

The V gene is TRBV10-1, the J gene TRBJ1-1; D call uncertain. This CDR3 is 14 amino acids long. Trimming removed 0 bases at V and 11 bases at J, with 16 bases between. Germline loops: CDR1 WNHNN, CDR2 SYGVQD (reference sequence). CDR3 sequence reads: CASSESKAGMRAFF. In nucleotides, the CDR3 is TGCGCCAGCAGTGAGTCGAAGGCGGGAATGCGGGCTTTCTTT.

The chain is built from TRBV2 and TRBJ2-5; no clear D gene. Per the germline V gene, CDR1 is SNHLY and CDR2 is FYNNEI. With 0 bases removed from V and 10 bases from J, the gap between germline ends came to 6 bases. CDR3 length: 11 residues. DNA for the CDR3: TGTGCCAGCAGTGAAGCGCGAGACCAGTACTTC. It encodes CASSEARDQYF.

The V and J genes are TRBV6-4 and TRBJ2-3; TRBD1 agrees at 8 bases. Germline V gene data show CDR1 as MRHNA and CDR2 as SNTAGT. V lost 3 bases and J lost 4; bases outside the gene matches: 6. The CDR3 runs to 15 residues. The CDR3 region is CASSEGTGWADTQYF. Written as DNA, the CDR3 is TGTGCCAGCAGTGAGGGGACAGGATGGGCAGATACGCAGTATTTT.

This clone was picked up one time. The chain employs TRBV6-5 and TRBJ1-6, with D unclear. Trimming took 5 bases from V and 3 from J, leaving 8 bases between them. Germline-derived CDR1 and CDR2 are MNHEY and SVGAGI. The CDR3 has 14 amino acids. The CDR3 sequence is CASSRVLYNSPLHF. The DNA for the CDR3 is TGTGCCAGCAGTCGTGTTCTCTATAATTCACCCCTCCACTTT.

This chain uses TRBV7-9 with TRBJ1-1; 7 nucleotides align to TRBD1. The germline V gene encodes CDR1 SEHNR and CDR2 FQNEAQ (reference sequence). V dropped 5 bases and J dropped 5; count of bases not matched to a gene: 8. This CDR3 is 14 amino acids long. CDR3 nucleotides: TGTGCCAGCAGCCACGACAGGGATGGAACTGAAGCTTTCTTT. Protein sequence: CASSHDRDGTEAFF.

This chain uses TRBV7-9 with TRBJ2-1; TRBD2 matches 16 bases. Germline values: CDR1 SEHNR, CDR2 FQNEAQ (reference sequence). This CDR3 is built from 17 residues. Unmatched junction bases numbered 7, after V lost 4 bases and J lost 7 bases. CDR3 in amino acids: CASSSPGTSGGANEQFF. As DNA, the CDR3 is TGTGCCAGCAGCTCCCCCGGGACTAGCGGGGGGGCTAATGAGCAGTTCTTC.

J is TRBJ1-5 and V is TRBV27; TRBD1 aligns across 7 bases. V shed 3 bases and J 9 bases; nucleotides not matched to a gene: 17. Germline V gives CDR1 MNHEY, CDR2 SMNVEV (reference sequence). The length of the CDR3 is 17 residues. CDR3 in amino acids: CASSFSRGQLLQLPQHF. CDR3 coding DNA: TGTGCCAGCAGTTTCTCAAGGGGGCAACTTCTGCAATTGCCCCAGCATTTT.

This rearrangement joins TRBV9 to TRBJ2-3, with TRBD2 matching 8 bases. J gave up 0 bases and V 2 bases, and 5 bases lay outside the gene matches. The CDR3 is 16 amino acids. Germline CDR1 and CDR2: SGDLS and YYNGEE. CDR3 sequence: CASSVLAGSSTDTQYF. The DNA of the CDR3 is TGTGCCAGCAGCGTCTTAGCGGGGAGTAGCACAGATACGCAGTATTTT. The full variable domain, in which reference TRBV9 and TRBJ2-3 provide the parts outside the CDR3, is DSGVTQTPKHLITATGQRVTLRCSPRSGDLSVYWYQQSLDQGLQFLIQYYNGEERAKGNILERFSAQQFPDLHSELNLSSLELGDSALYFCASSVLAGSSTDTQYFGPGTRLTVL.

The J gene is TRBJ1-2, the V gene TRBV11-3; 7 positions agree with TRBD1. This CDR3 spans 13 amino acids. Trimming cost V 5 bases and J 3 bases; bases outside gene matches: 3. Germline CDR1 reads SGHNT; CDR2 reads YENEEA. The CDR3 here is CASSLGQDYGYTF. The CDR3 coding sequence is TGTGCCAGCAGCCTCGGACAGGACTATGGCTACACCTTC.

The V and J genes are TRBV5-5 and TRBJ1-1; 10 bases map to TRBD1. Germline-derived CDR1 and CDR2 are SGHKS and YYEKEE (reference sequence). The V gene end was trimmed by 1 base and the J gene end by 12 bases; junction bases not matched to a gene: 12. The CDR3 spans 15 residues. CDR3 residues: CASSLLLTGGGMTFF. The CDR3 DNA reads TGTGCCAGCAGCTTGTTGCTGACAGGGGGCGGAATGACTTTCTTT.

This sequence joins TRBV28 and TRBJ1-6; 7 positions match TRBD1. The CDR3 runs to 14 residues. The J segment lost 4 bases and the V segment lost 6 bases, leaving 3 bases of the junction unmatched. Germline V gives CDR1 MDHEN, CDR2 SYDVKM. The CDR3 sequence: CASSGTAYNSPLHF. In nucleotides, the CDR3 is TGTGCCAGCAGCGGGACAGCATATAATTCACCCCTCCACTTT.

The chain employs TRBV9 and TRBJ2-7, with a tentative D call TRBD2 (6 bases). The germline CDR1 and CDR2 sequences are SGDLS and YYNGEE. The ends were cut back, 0 bases at V and 4 bases at J, with 11 bases in the middle. This CDR3 comprises 14 residues. The CDR3 is CASSVGGDGYEQYF. The CDR3 coding sequence is TGTGCCAGCAGCGTAGGCGGGGATGGGTACGAGCAGTACTTC.

The chain couples TRBV18 to TRBJ2-3, with a possible D match to TRBD2 (6 bases). This CDR3 comprises 14 residues. Trimming pared 4 bases from V and 2 bases from J, leaving 10 bases between. The germline gives CDR1 KGHSH, CDR2 LQKENI. The CDR3 sequence is CASSRASDTDTQYF. CDR3 DNA: TGTGCCAGCTCACGTGCTAGCGACACAGATACGCAGTATTTT.

V usage is TRBV11-3 and J usage is TRBJ2-1; D is perhaps TRBD1 (6 bases). The CDR3 has 16 amino acids. Between the trimmed V and J ends, which lost 3 bases and 7 bases, there was a span of 19 bases. CDR1 is SGHNT, CDR2 YENEEA, per germline. CDR3 nucleotide sequence: TGTGCCAGCAGCTTGGAACCTCCTGGACAGCCAAATGAGCAGTTCTTC. As protein: CASSLEPPGQPNEQFF.

The rearrangement links TRBV3-1 (or the pseudogene TRBV3-2) to TRBJ2-1, with 11 bases aligning to TRBD2. The CDR3 loop spans 15 amino acids. After removal of 4 bases from V and 6 bases from J, the junction contained 5 bases not matched to a gene. Germline V gene lookup returns CDR1 LGHDT and CDR2 YNNKEL (reference sequence). Here the CDR3 reads CASSLAGGGGNEQFF. In nucleotides, the CDR3 is TGTGCCAGCAGCCTAGCGGGAGGGGGGGGCAATGAGCAGTTCTTC.